This T cell receptor (beta chain) came from a study of blood T cell repertoires in COVID-19. Assay: immunoSEQ multiplex PCR; the TCRdb copy retains only in-frame clones and omits some. The sample shows tens of thousands of clones, around 90% of them seen only once. After removal of 6 bases from V and 9 bases from J, the junction contained 8 bases not matched to a gene. The CDR3 runs 13 residues. The germline CDR1 and CDR2 sequences are MDHEN and SYDVKM. The clonotype comes from a human donor in a cohort sampled during active COVID-19. Sequenced input: peripheral blood. J is TRBJ1-5 and V is TRBV28; 7 positions agree with TRBD1. CDR3 residues: CASSTGAARPQHF. CDR3 in DNA: TGTGCCAGCAGCACAGGGGCCGCTCGGCCCCAGCATTTT.